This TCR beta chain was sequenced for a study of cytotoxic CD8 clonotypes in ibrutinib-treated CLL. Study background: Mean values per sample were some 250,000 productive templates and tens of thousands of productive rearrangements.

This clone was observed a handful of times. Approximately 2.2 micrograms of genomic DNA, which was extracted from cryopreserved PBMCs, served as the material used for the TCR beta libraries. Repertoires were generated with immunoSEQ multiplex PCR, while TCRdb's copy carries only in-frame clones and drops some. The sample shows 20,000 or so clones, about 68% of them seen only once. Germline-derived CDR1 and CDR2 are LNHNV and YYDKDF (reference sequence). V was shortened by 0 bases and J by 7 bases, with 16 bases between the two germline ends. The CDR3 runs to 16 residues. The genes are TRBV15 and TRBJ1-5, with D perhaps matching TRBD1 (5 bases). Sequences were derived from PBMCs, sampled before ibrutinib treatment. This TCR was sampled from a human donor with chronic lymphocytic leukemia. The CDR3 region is CATSRDLGQGWQPQHF. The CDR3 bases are TGTGCCACCAGCAGAGATCTAGGTCAGGGATGGCAGCCCCAGCATTTT.